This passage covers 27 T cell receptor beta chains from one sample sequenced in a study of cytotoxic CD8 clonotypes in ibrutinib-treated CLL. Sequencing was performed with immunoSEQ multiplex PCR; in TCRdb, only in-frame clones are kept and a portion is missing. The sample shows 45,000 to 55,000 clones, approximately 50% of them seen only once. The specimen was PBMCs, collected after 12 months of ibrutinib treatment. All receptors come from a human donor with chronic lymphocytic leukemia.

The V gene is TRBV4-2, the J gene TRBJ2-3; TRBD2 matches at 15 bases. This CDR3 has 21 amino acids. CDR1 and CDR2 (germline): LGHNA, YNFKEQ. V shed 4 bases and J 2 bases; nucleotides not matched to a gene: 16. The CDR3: CASSRAGLAGGVLGNTDTQYF. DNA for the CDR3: TGTGCCAGCAGCCGAGCGGGACTAGCGGGAGGTGTATTGGGAAACACAGATACGCAGTATTTT.

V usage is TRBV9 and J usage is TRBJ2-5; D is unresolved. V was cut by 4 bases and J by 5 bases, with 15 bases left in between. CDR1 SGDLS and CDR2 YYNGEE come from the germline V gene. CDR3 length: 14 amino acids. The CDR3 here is CASSPRPGTETQYF. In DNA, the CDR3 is TGTGCCAGCAGCCCCCGGCCGGGCACGGAGACCCAGTACTTC.

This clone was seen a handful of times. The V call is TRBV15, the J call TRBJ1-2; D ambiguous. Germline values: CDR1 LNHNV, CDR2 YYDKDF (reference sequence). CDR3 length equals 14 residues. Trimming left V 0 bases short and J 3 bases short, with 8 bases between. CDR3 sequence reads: CATSRDTADYGYTF. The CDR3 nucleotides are TGTGCCACCAGCAGAGATACGGCGGACTATGGCTACACCTTC.

The CDR3 loop reads CASSHPDRGYTF. In nucleotides, the CDR3 is TGCGCCAGCAGCCACCCGGACAGAGGCTACACCTTC. V and J are TRBV5-1 and TRBJ1-2; possibly TRBD1 for D (6 bases). This CDR3 contains 12 residues. Trimming removed 4 bases from V and 8 bases from J, with 12 bases in between. The germline V gene encodes CDR1 SGHRS and CDR2 YFSETQ.

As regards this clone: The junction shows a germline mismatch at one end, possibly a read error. CDR3 loop: CASSPGDRDSNEQYF. As DNA, the CDR3 is TGTGCCAGTAGTCCGGGGGACAGGGACTCCAACGAGCAGTACTTC. V usage is TRBV19 and J usage is TRBJ2-7; 9 positions match TRBD1. This CDR3 spans 15 amino acids. Germline V gene data show CDR1 as LNHDA and CDR2 as SQIVND (reference sequence).

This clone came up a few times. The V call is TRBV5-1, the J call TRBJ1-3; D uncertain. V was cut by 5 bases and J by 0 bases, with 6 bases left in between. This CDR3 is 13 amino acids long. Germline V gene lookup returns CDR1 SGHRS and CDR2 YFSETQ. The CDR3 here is CASRQNSGNTIYF. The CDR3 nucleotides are TGCGCCAGCAGACAGAACTCTGGAAACACCATATATTTT.

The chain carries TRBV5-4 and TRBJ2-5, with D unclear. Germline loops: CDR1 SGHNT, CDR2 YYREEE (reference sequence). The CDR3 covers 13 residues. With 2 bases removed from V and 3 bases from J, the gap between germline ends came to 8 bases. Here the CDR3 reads CASSFETEETQYF. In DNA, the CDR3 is TGTGCCAGCAGCTTTGAAACAGAAGAGACCCAGTACTTC.

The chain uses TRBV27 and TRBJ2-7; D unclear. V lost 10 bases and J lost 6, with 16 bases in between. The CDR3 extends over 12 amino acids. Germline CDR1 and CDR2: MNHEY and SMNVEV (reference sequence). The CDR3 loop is CATVIVVREQYF. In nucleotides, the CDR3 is TGTGCCACCGTAATCGTCGTCCGCGAGCAGTACTTC.

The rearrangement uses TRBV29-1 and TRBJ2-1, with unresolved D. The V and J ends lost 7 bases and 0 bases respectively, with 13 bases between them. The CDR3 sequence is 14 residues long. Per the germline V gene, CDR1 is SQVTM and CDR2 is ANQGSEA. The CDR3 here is CSGVGMSSYNEQFF. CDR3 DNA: TGCAGCGGAGTAGGGATGAGCTCCTACAATGAGCAGTTCTTC.

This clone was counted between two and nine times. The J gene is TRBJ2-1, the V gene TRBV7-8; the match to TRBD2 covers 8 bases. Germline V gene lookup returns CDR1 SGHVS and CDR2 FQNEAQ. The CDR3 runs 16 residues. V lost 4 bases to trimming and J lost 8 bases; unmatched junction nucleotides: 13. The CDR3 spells CASSSPVGGGRYEQFF. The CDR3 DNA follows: TGTGCCAGCAGCTCCCCCGTCGGGGGCGGGAGGTATGAGCAGTTCTTC.

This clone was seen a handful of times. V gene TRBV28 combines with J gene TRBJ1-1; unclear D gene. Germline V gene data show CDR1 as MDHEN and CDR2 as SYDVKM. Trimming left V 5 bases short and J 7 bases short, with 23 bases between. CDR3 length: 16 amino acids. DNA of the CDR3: TGTGCCAGCAGTCTCCCGCGACAAAGTTCGAGGATTGAAGCTTTCTTT. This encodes CASSLPRQSSRIEAFF.

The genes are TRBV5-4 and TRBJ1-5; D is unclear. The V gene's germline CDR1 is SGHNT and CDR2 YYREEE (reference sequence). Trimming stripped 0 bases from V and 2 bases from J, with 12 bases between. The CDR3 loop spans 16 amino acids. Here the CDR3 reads CASSLDGGIGNQPQHF. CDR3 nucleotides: TGTGCCAGCAGCTTGGACGGTGGGATTGGCAATCAGCCCCAGCATTTT.

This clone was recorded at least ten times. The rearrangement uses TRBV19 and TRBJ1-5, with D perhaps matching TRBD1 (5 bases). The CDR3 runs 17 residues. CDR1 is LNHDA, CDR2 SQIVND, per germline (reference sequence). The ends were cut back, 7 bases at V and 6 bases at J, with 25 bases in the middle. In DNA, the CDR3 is TGTGCCAGTACCCTTCTGGAAGGTACAGGAACCCGTCAGCCCCAGCATTTT. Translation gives CASTLLEGTGTRQPQHF.

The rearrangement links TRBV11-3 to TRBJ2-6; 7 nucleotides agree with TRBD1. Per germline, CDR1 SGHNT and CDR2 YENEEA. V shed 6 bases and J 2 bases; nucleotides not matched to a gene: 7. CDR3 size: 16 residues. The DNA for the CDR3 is TGTGCCAGCAGACAGGGACAGACGACTGGGGCCAACGTCCTGACTTTC. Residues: CASRQGQTTGANVLTF.

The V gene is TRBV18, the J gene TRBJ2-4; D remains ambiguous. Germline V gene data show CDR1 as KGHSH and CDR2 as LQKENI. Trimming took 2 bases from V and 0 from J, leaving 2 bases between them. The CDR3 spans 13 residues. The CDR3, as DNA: TGTGCCAGCTCACCAGTAGCCAAAAACATTCAGTACTTC. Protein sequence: CASSPVAKNIQYF.

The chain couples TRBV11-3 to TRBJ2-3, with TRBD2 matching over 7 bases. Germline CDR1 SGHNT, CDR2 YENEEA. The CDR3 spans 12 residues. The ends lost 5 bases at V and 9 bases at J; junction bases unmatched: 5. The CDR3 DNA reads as TGTGCCAGCAGCGGGAGGGCCGGGACGCAGTATTTT. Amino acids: CASSGRAGTQYF.

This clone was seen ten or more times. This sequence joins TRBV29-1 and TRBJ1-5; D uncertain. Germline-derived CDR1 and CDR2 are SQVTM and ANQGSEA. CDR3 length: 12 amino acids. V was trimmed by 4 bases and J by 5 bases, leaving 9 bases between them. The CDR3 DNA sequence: TGCAGCGTTGTAACAGAGTATCAGCCCCAGCATTTT. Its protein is CSVVTEYQPQHF. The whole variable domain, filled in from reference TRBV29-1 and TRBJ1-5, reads SAVISQKPSRDICQRGTSLTIQCQVDSQVTMMFWYRQQPGQSLTLIATANQGSEATYESGFVIDKFPISRPNLTFSTLTVSNMSPEDSSIYLCSVVTEYQPQHFGDGTRLSIL.

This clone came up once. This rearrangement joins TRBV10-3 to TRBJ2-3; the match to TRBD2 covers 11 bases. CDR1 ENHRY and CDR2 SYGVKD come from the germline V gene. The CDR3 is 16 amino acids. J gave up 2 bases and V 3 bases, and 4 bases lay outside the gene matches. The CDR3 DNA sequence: TGTGCCATCAGTGATACTAGCGGGAGTTTCACAGATACGCAGTATTTT. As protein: CAISDTSGSFTDTQYF.

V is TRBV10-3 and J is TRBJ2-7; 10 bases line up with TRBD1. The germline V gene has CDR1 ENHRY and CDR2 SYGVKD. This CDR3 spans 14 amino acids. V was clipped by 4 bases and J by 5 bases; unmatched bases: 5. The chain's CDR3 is CAISGDRGTDEQYF. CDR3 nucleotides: TGTGCCATCAGTGGGGACAGGGGTACTGACGAGCAGTACTTC.

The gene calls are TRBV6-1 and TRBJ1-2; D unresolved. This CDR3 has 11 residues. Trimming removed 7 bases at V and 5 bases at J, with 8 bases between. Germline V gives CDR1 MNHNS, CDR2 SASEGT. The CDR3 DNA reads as TGTGCCAGCACAGATTATTATGGCTACACCTTC. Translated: CASTDYYGYTF.

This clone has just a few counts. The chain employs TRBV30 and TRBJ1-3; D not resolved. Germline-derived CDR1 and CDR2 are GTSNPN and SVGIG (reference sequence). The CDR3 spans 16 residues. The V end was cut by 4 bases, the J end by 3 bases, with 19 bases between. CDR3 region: CAWTWPHLGNGNTIYF. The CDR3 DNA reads TGTGCCTGGACCTGGCCCCACCTAGGAAATGGAAACACCATATATTTT.

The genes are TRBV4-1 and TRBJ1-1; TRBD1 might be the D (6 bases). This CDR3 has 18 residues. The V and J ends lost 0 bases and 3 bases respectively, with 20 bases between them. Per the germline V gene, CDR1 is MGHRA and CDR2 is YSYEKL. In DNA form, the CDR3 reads TGCGCCAGCAGCCAAGATAAAGGAAGGGCAGGGGAGGACACTGAAGCTTTCTTT. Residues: CASSQDKGRAGEDTEAFF.

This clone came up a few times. The CDR3 spells CASSPGTDGGYTF. CDR3 bases: TGTGCCAGCAGCCCCGGGACAGATGGCGGCTACACCTTC. The chain employs TRBV11-2 and TRBJ1-2, with 7 bases that match TRBD1. The ends lost 5 bases at V and 8 bases at J; junction bases unmatched: 8. Germline V lookup: CDR1 SGHAT, CDR2 FQNNGV. CDR3 length equals 13 residues.

The CDR3 region is CATSTLDNLYEQYF. CDR3 coding DNA: TGTGCCACCAGCACCCTGGACAACCTCTACGAGCAGTACTTC. The chain is built from TRBV15 and TRBJ2-7; weak D call: TRBD1 (5 bases). The V end lost 4 bases, the J end lost 3 bases, and 13 bases lay between the germline ends. The germline V gene has CDR1 LNHNV and CDR2 YYDKDF (reference sequence). CDR3 length equals 14 residues.

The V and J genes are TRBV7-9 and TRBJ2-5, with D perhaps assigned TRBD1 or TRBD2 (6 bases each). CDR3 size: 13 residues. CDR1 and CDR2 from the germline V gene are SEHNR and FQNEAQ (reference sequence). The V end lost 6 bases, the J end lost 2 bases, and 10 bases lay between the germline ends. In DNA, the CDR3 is TGTGCCAGCAGGCTAGGGGGGCAAGAGACCCAGTACTTC. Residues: CASRLGGQETQYF.

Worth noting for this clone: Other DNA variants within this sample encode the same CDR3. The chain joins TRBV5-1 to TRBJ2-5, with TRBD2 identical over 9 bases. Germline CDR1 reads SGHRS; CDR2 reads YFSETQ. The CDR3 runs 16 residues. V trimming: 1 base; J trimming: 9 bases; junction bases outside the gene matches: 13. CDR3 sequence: CASSLSGAGGRWAQYF. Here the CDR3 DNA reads TGCGCCAGCAGCTTGAGTGGTGCGGGGGGGCGTTGGGCCCAGTACTTC.

CDR3 residues: CASSTVGRSTDTQYF. The CDR3 bases are TGTGCCAGCAGCACGGTGGGGAGGAGCACAGATACGCAGTATTTT. This chain uses TRBV6-6 with TRBJ2-3; possibly TRBD2 for D (6 bases). This CDR3 contains 15 residues. V was clipped by 6 bases and J by 0 bases, with 13 bases between them. Looked up from germline, CDR1 is MNHNY and CDR2 is SVGAGI (reference sequence).